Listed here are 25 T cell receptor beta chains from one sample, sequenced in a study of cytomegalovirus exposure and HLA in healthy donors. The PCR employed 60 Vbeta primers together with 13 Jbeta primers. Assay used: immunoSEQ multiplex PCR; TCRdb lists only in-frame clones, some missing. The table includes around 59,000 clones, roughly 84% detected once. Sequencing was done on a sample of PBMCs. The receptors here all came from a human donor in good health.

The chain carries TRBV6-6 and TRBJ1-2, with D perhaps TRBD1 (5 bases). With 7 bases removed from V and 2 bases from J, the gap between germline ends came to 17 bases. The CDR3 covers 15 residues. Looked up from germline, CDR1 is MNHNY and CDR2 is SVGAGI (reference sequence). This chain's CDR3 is CASTQPGRQNYGYTF. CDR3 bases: TGTGCCAGCACCCAACCGGGCAGACAGAACTATGGCTACACCTTC.

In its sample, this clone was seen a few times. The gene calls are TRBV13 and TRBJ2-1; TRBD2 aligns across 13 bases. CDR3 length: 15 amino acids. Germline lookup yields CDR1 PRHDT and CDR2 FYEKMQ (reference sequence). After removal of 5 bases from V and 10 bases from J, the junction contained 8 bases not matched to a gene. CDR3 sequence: CASSILAGGQGEQFF. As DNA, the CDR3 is TGTGCCAGCAGCATACTAGCGGGGGGGCAAGGGGAGCAGTTCTTC. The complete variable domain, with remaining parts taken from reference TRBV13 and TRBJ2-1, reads AAGVIQSPRHLIKEKRETATLKCYPIPRHDTVYWYQQGPGQDPQFLISFYEKMQSDKGSIPDRFSAQQFSDYHSELNMSSLELGDSALYFCASSILAGGQGEQFFGPGTRLTVL.

The CDR3 DNA reads as TGTGCCAGCAGCGTAATCGGGGGGCGATCACCCCTCCACTTT. Protein product: CASSVIGGRSPLHF. V and J are TRBV9 and TRBJ1-6, with a possible D match to TRBD1 (6 bases). The germline CDR1 and CDR2 sequences are SGDLS and YYNGEE. Trimming removed 1 base from V and 10 bases from J, with 12 bases in between. CDR3 length equals 14 residues.

The CDR3 loop reads CASSARDRGSTNEKLFF. CDR3 nucleotides: TGTGCCAGCAGCGCTAGGGACAGGGGGTCAACTAATGAAAAACTGTTTTTT. The chain couples TRBV9 to TRBJ1-4; 11 bases agree with TRBD1. Unmatched junction bases numbered 4, after V lost 3 bases and J lost 0 bases. CDR1 is SGDLS and CDR2 is YYNGEE in the germline V gene. The CDR3 covers 17 residues.

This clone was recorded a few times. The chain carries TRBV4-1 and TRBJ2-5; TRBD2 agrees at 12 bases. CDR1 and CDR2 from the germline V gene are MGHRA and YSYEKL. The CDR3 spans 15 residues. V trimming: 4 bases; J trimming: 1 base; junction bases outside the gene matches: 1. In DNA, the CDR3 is TGCGCCAGCAGCCCTAGCGGGAGGGCCCAAGAGACCCAGTACTTC. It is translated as CASSPSGRAQETQYF.

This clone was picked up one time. The CDR3 DNA sequence: TGTGCCAGCAGCTTTGGGGACTTCACCGGGGAGCTGTTTTTT. Translation: CASSFGDFTGELFF. The V call is TRBV5-4, the J call TRBJ2-2; possibly TRBD2 for D (6 bases). V was clipped by 2 bases and J by 4 bases, with 9 bases between them. The CDR3 covers 14 residues. CDR1 and CDR2 (germline): SGHNT, YYREEE (reference sequence).

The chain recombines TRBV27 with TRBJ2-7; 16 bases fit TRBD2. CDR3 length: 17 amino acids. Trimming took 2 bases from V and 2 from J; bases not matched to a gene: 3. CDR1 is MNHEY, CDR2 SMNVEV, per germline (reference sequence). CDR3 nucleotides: TGTGCCAGCAGTTTAGGGGGACTAGCGGGAGGGCCCTACGAGCAGTACTTC. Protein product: CASSLGGLAGGPYEQYF.

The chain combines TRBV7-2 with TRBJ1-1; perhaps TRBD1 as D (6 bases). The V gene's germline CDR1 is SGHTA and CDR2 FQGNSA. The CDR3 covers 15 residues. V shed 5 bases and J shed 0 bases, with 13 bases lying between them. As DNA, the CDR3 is TGTGCCAGCAGCACAACAGGGCTAATGAACACTGAAGCTTTCTTT. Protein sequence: CASSTTGLMNTEAFF.

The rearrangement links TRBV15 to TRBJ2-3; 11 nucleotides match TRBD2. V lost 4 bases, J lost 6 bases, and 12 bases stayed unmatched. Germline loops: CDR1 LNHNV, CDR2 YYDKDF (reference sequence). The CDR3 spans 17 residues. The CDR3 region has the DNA TGTGCCACCAGCACCCGACTAGCGGGAAGGTGGAGGGATACGCAGTATTTT. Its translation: CATSTRLAGRWRDTQYF. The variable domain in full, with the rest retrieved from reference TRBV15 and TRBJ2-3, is DAMVIQNPRYQVTQFGKPVTLSCSQTLNHNVMYWYQQKSSQAPKLLFHYYDKDFNNEADTPDNFQSRRPNTSFCFLDIRSPGLGDTAMYLCATSTRLAGRWRDTQYFGPGTRLTVL.

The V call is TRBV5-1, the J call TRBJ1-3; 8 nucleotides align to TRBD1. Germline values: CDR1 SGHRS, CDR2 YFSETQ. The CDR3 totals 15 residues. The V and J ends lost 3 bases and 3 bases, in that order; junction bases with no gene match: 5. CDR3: CASSSTGQGGNTIYF. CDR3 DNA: TGCGCCAGCAGCTCCACTGGACAGGGTGGAAACACCATATATTTT.

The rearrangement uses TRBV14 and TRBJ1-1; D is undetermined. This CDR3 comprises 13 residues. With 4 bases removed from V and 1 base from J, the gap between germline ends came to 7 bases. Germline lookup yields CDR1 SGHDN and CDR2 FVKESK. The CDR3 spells CASSPFWNTEAFF. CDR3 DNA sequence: TGTGCCAGCAGCCCCTTTTGGAACACTGAAGCTTTCTTT.

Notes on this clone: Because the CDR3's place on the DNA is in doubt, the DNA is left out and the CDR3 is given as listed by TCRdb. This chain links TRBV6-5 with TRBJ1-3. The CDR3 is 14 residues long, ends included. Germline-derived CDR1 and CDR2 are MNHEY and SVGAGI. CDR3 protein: CASSSSGYGNTIYF.

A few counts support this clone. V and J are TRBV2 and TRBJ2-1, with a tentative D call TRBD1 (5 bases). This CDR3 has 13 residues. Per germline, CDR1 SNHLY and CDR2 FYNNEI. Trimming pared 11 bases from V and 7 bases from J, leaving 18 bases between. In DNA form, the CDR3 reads TGTGCCCACAGCAGGGTTATGAAGAATGAGCAGTTCTTC. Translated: CAHSRVMKNEQFF.

The CDR3 nucleotides read TGTGCCAGCAGTTACGGTCGCCTCAGGCTGTTTTTT. Its protein product is CASSYGRLRLFF. This chain uses TRBV6-5 with TRBJ1-4; D is unresolved. V lost 2 bases and J lost 14, with 12 bases in between. This CDR3 contains 12 residues. Germline V gene lookup returns CDR1 MNHEY and CDR2 SVGAGI.

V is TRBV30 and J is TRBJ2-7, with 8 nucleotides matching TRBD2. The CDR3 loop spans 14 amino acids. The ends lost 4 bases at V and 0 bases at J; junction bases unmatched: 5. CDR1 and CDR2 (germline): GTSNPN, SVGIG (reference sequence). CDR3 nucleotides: TGTGCCTGGAACGGGGGGGGGACCTCCTACGAGCAGTACTTC. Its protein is CAWNGGGTSYEQYF.

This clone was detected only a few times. CDR3 coding DNA: TGCGCCAGCAGCCCCTGGTACGGGAAATCCTACGAGCAGTACTTC. Residues: CASSPWYGKSYEQYF. V is TRBV4-1 and J is TRBJ2-7; D possibly corresponds to TRBD2 (5 bases). The CDR3 has 15 amino acids. With 4 bases removed from V and 1 base from J, the gap between germline ends came to 14 bases. The V gene's germline CDR1 is MGHRA and CDR2 YSYEKL.

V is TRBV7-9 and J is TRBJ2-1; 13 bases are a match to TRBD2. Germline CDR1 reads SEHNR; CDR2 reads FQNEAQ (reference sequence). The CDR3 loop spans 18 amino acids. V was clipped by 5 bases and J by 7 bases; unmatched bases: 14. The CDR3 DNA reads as TGTGCCAGCAGCCACAATTTTAGGACTAGCGGGAGTCGTAATGAGCAGTTCTTC. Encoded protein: CASSHNFRTSGSRNEQFF.

Written as DNA, the CDR3 is TGTGCCAGCAGACTTATCGCCACAGATACGCAGTATTTT. Translating it yields CASRLIATDTQYF. This chain connects TRBV13 to TRBJ2-3; the D is unclear. The CDR3 is made up of 13 amino acids. The germline V gene encodes CDR1 PRHDT and CDR2 FYEKMQ (reference sequence). V was shortened by 6 bases and J by 2 bases, with 9 bases between the two germline ends.

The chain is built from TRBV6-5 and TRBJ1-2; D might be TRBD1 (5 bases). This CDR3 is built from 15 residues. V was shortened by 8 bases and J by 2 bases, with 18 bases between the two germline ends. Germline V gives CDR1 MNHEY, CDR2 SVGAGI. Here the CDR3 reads CASGRGGPVNYGYTF. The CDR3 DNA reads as TGTGCCAGCGGGAGGGGAGGGCCGGTGAACTATGGCTACACCTTC.

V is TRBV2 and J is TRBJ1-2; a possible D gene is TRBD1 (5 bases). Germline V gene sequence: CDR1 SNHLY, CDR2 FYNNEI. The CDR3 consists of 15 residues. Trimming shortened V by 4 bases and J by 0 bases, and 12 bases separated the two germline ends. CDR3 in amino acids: CASSVFGGANYGYTF. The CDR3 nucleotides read TGTGCCAGCAGTGTTTTTGGGGGGGCTAACTATGGCTACACCTTC.

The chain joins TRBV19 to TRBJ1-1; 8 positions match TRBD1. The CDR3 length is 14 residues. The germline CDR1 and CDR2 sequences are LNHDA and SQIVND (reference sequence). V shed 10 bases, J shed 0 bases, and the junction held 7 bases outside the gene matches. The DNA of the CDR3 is TGTGCCACGGGGGACAGGCTCATGAACACTGAAGCTTTCTTT. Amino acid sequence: CATGDRLMNTEAFF.

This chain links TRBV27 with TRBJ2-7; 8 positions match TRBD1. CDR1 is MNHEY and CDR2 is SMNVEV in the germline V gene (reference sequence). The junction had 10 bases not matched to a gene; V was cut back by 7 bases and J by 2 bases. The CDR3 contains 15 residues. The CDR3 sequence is CASTIAGGRTYEQYF. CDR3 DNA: TGTGCCAGCACAATTGCAGGGGGCAGGACCTACGAGCAGTACTTC.

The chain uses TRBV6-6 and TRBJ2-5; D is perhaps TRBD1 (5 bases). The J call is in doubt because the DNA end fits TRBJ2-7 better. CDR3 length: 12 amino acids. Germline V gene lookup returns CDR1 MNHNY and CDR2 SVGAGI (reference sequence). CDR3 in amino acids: CASSTGTYEQYF. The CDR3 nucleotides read TGTGCCAGCAGTACAGGTACCTACGAGCAGTACTTC.

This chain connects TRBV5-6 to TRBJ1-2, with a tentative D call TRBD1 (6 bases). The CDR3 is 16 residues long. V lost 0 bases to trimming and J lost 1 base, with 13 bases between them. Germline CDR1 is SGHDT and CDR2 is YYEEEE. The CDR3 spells CASSLVGAYFNYGYTF. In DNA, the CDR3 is TGTGCCAGCAGCTTGGTGGGGGCCTACTTTAACTATGGCTACACCTTC. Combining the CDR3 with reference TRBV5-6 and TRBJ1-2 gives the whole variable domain DAGVTQSPTHLIKTRGQQVTLRCSPKSGHDTVSWYQQALGQGPQFIFQYYEEEERQRGNFPDRFSGHQFPNYSSELNVNALLLGDSALYLCASSLVGAYFNYGYTFGSGTRLTVV.

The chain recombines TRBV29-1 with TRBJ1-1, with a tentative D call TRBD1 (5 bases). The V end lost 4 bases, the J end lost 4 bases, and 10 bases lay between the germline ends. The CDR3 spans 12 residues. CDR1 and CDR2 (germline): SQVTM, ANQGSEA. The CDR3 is CSVGGWSTEAFF. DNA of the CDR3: TGCAGCGTTGGGGGCTGGAGCACTGAAGCTTTCTTT.